One sample yielded the 22 T cell receptor beta chains listed below, sequenced in a study of blood T cells in healthy people across ages (dated by TCRdb to the mid-2010s). The method behind the library was 5' RACE. The listed sequencing device is Illumina HiSeq 2500. A second roughly 6 to 12 cycle PCR used a sample-barcoded 5' primer and a J-beta primer mix. TCRdb handled the public reads itself, with Q25 trimming in fastp and clone calling in MiXCR, and kept productive beta chains. For every CDR3 protein sequence, its rows merge into one entry that carries the most common genes and DNA. Counted in this sample were roughly 550,000 distinct CDR3 sequences; 24% of them appeared once. In total, the top ten clones hold approximately 10% of the sample. A further study also used this sample, focusing on T cells of mothers and their children.

Sequencing was carried out using blood. The receptors were gathered from a boy between 10 and 17 years old in good health.

This clonotype showed up just a few times. V and J are TRBV29-1 and TRBJ1-1, with a possible D match to TRBD1 (6 bases). Germline V gene data show CDR1 as SQVTM and CDR2 as ANQGSEA. With 4 bases removed from V and 4 bases from J, the gap between germline ends came to 13 bases. The CDR3 is 13 amino acids. The CDR3 region has the DNA TGCAGCGTTGTAGGGGGGGGCTTCACTGAAGCTTTCTTT. It encodes CSVVGGGFTEAFF.

This clonotype came up a few times. The chain combines TRBV9 with TRBJ1-2; D possibly corresponds to TRBD1 (5 bases). Germline V gene lookup returns CDR1 SGDLS and CDR2 YYNGEE. The V end was cut by 0 bases, the J end by 8 bases, with 14 bases between. This CDR3 comprises 14 residues. The DNA for the CDR3 is TGTGCCAGCAGCGTAGAAGGCGCCGGGGGGGGCTACACCTTC. It codes for CASSVEGAGGGYTF.

The chain joins TRBV5-1 to TRBJ2-1; 7 bases line up with TRBD2. The CDR3 has 15 residues. J lost 5 bases, V lost 0 bases, and 5 bases had no gene match. The germline CDR1 and CDR2 sequences are SGHRS and YFSETQ. The CDR3 is CASSLEWGGNNEQFF. DNA for the CDR3: TGCGCCAGCAGCTTGGAATGGGGGGGAAACAATGAGCAGTTCTTC.

This clonotype was picked up a small number of times. The chain carries TRBV7-2 and TRBJ2-5; tentatively, D is TRBD2 (5 bases). The V end lost 3 bases, the J end lost 4 bases, and 12 bases lay between the germline ends. There are 14 residues in the CDR3. The V gene's germline CDR1 is SGHTA and CDR2 FQGNSA. Here the CDR3 DNA reads TGTGCCAGCAGCTTCTCGGGGTGGGGAGAGACCCAGTACTTC. This sequence encodes CASSFSGWGETQYF.

This clonotype was seen only a few times. This sequence joins TRBV29-1 and TRBJ1-2; perhaps TRBD1 as D (6 bases). V was shortened by 5 bases and J by 4 bases, with 11 bases between the two germline ends. Germline V gene sequence: CDR1 SQVTM, CDR2 ANQGSEA. The CDR3 has 12 residues. CDR3 region: CSVWDTLYGYTF. The CDR3 DNA reads as TGCAGCGTTTGGGACACTCTCTATGGCTACACCTTC.

This clonotype has ten or more counts. The rearrangement links TRBV4-1 to TRBJ1-1, with D hard to call. V lost 1 base and J 4 bases, leaving 16 bases between the germline ends. Germline-derived CDR1 and CDR2 are MGHRA and YSYEKL. The CDR3 sequence is 16 residues long. CDR3 in DNA: TGCGCCAGCAGCCAAGGACCCGGCACCCGGGGCACTGAAGCTTTCTTT. Amino acids: CASSQGPGTRGTEAFF.

This clonotype was detected only a few times. This chain links TRBV5-8 with TRBJ2-5, with D perhaps matching TRBD1 (7 bases). CDR1 is SGHTS and CDR2 is YDEGEE in the germline V gene. CDR3 length: 15 amino acids. V shed 3 bases and J shed 5 bases, with 17 bases lying between them. CDR3 region: CASSSEGAGEETQYF. The CDR3 region has the DNA TGTGCCAGCAGCTCGGAGGGGGCAGGAGAGGAGACCCAGTACTTC.

This clonotype was counted between two and nine times. The gene calls are TRBV27 and TRBJ2-5; possibly TRBD1 or TRBD2 for D (5 bases each). The J call may be in error: the DNA end matches TRBJ2-1 better. The CDR3 loop spans 14 amino acids. Germline V lookup: CDR1 MNHEY, CDR2 SMNVEV (reference sequence). The CDR3 reads CASSLPPGTAEQFF. The CDR3 DNA reads as TGTGCCAGCAGTTTACCGCCTGGGACGGCCGAGCAGTTCTTC.

This clonotype was observed a handful of times. V gene TRBV7-2 combines with J gene TRBJ2-1; 10 bases fit TRBD2. V shed 5 bases and J 7 bases; nucleotides not matched to a gene: 8. The CDR3 covers 15 residues. Germline V gene sequence: CDR1 SGHTA, CDR2 FQGNSA. The CDR3 bases are TGTGCCAGCAGCGCCCTAGCGGGAGAAGGGAATGAGCAGTTCTTC. It codes for CASSALAGEGNEQFF. The whole variable domain, remainder taken from reference TRBV7-2 and TRBJ2-1, is GAGVSQSPSNKVTEKGKDVELRCDPISGHTALYWYRQSLGQGLEFLIYFQGNSAPDKSGLPSDRFSAERTGGSVSTLTIQRTQQEDSAVYLCASSALAGEGNEQFFGPGTRLTVL.

Regarding this clonotype: The germline gene is not matched at one end of the junction; a read error may be the cause. The genes are TRBV5-6 and TRBJ2-7; D possibly corresponds to TRBD1 (6 bases). The CDR3 is 15 amino acids. Germline CDR1 SGHDT, CDR2 YYEEEE. CDR3 region: CASGLDPGVIYEQYF. In DNA form, the CDR3 reads TGTGCCAGCGGCTTGGATCCAGGGGTGATCTACGAGCAGTACTTC. Using reference TRBV5-6 and TRBJ2-7 for the parts outside the CDR3, the full variable domain is DAGVTQSPTHLIKTRGQQVTLRCSPKSGHDTVSWYQQALGQGPQFIFQYYEEEERQRGNFPDRFSGHQFPNYSSELNVNALLLGDSALYLCASGLDPGVIYEQYFGPGTRLTVT.

The chain employs TRBV11-2 and TRBJ2-2, with 8 nucleotides matching TRBD1. This CDR3 has 17 residues. Germline CDR1 is SGHAT and CDR2 is FQNNGV. V dropped 3 bases and J dropped 2; count of bases not matched to a gene: 8. The CDR3 bases are TGTGCCAGCAGCTTTGGAGAGACAGGGGTTAACACCGGGGAGCTGTTTTTT. Translated, it gives CASSFGETGVNTGELFF.

This clonotype was seen more than once but under ten times. J is TRBJ1-4 and V is TRBV6-5; 7 nucleotides align to TRBD1. CDR1 MNHEY and CDR2 SVGAGI come from the germline V gene. The length of the CDR3 is 14 residues. The V gene end was trimmed by 6 bases and the J gene end by 8 bases; junction bases not matched to a gene: 9. DNA of the CDR3: TGTGCCAGCAGCCTTGACAGGGCTGGCGAAAAACTGTTTTTT. Its translation is CASSLDRAGEKLFF.

The CDR3 nucleotides read TGTGCCAGCAGATCTCAAACATTTTTAGACAATGAGCAGTTCTTC. This sequence encodes CASRSQTFLDNEQFF. The chain recombines TRBV13 with TRBJ2-5; D gene ambiguous. The DNA end lines up better with TRBJ2-1; the J call may be wrong. Per germline, CDR1 PRHDT and CDR2 FYEKMQ (reference sequence). The CDR3 is 15 residues long.

This clonotype was observed a handful of times. This rearrangement joins TRBV6-1 to TRBJ2-5, with a possible D match to TRBD1 (5 bases). The J call may be mistaken, given a closer DNA end match to TRBJ2-7. This CDR3 region has 13 residues. Germline-derived CDR1 and CDR2 are MNHNS and SASEGT. For the CDR3, the DNA is TGTGCCAGCAAGGTAGGGGCTGTCTACGAGCAGTACTTC. This translates into CASKVGAVYEQYF.

This clonotype was recorded many times. V usage is TRBV7-8 and J usage is TRBJ2-3; possibly TRBD1 for D (6 bases). The V gene's germline CDR1 is SGHVS and CDR2 FQNEAQ. The CDR3 extends over 16 amino acids. Trimming pared 3 bases from V and 4 bases from J, leaving 17 bases between. This chain's CDR3 is CASSFVQGISADTQYF. In nucleotides, the CDR3 is TGTGCCAGCAGCTTCGTCCAGGGGATCTCTGCAGATACGCAGTATTTT.

V usage is TRBV20-1 and J usage is TRBJ1-2; possible D gene TRBD1, 5 bases. Germline assignment: CDR1 DFQATT and CDR2 SNEGSKA (reference sequence). This CDR3 is 13 amino acids long. Trimming stripped 4 bases from V and 4 bases from J, with 13 bases between. In nucleotides, the CDR3 is TGCAGTGCTACTCGGGACGGACTCTATGGCTACACCTTC. Its protein product is CSATRDGLYGYTF.

This clonotype appeared many times. This chain uses TRBV4-3 with TRBJ2-7, with TRBD1 identical over 7 bases. Germline V CDR1 and CDR2: LGHNA, YSLEER. V lost 4 bases, J lost 2 bases, and 5 bases stayed unmatched. There are 14 residues in the CDR3. CDR3 region: CASSPGTATYEQYF. The CDR3, as DNA: TGCGCCAGCAGCCCGGGGACAGCTACCTACGAGCAGTACTTC.

This clonotype has more than one count but fewer than ten. The J gene is TRBJ2-7, the V gene TRBV6-1; D unresolved. Looked up from germline, CDR1 is MNHNS and CDR2 is SASEGT. The ends were cut back, 2 bases at V and 9 bases at J, with 14 bases in the middle. This CDR3 is 13 amino acids long. CDR3 sequence reads: CASSERLRQGQYF. CDR3 sequence (DNA): TGTGCCAGCAGTGAAAGGCTGCGGCAAGGGCAGTACTTC.

This clonotype was counted between two and nine times. An end of the junction differs from the germline gene, which may be a read error. V is TRBV7-9 and J is TRBJ2-1, with a tentative D call TRBD2 (7 bases). Per germline, CDR1 SEHNR and CDR2 FQNEAQ (reference sequence). CDR3 length: 13 residues. Written as DNA, the CDR3 is TGTGCCAGCAACTTAGGGGGGGTCGGCGAGCAGTTCTTC. Its translation: CASNLGGVGEQFF.

This chain uses TRBV20-1 with TRBJ2-2, with TRBD2 as a possible D gene (5 bases). Germline V gives CDR1 DFQATT, CDR2 SNEGSKA (reference sequence). The CDR3 totals 15 residues. Trimming took 2 bases from V and 9 from J, leaving 19 bases between them. This CDR3 is CSARKAGKVTRELFF. The CDR3 nucleotides are TGCAGTGCTAGAAAGGCCGGGAAGGTAACCCGGGAGCTGTTTTTT.

This clonotype was observed a handful of times. The chain uses TRBV15 and TRBJ2-7; D is possibly TRBD2 (6 bases). Germline V CDR1 and CDR2: LNHNV, YYDKDF (reference sequence). CDR3 length: 14 amino acids. The V and J ends lost 1 base and 6 bases respectively, with 13 bases between them. The CDR3 DNA reads TGTGCCACCAGCAGAGTTCGGGCAGCGGGCGAGCAGTACTTC. Residues: CATSRVRAAGEQYF.

The CDR3 coding sequence is TGCAGCGTTGAAAAAACGGGAGGGAACACAGATACGCAGTATTTT. Its protein product is CSVEKTGGNTDTQYF. The chain is built from TRBV29-1 and TRBJ2-3; 8 bases fit TRBD2. The CDR3 extends over 15 amino acids. In germline, CDR1 is SQVTM, CDR2 ANQGSEA. The trim removed 2 bases at V and 2 bases at J, leaving 6 bases unmatched.